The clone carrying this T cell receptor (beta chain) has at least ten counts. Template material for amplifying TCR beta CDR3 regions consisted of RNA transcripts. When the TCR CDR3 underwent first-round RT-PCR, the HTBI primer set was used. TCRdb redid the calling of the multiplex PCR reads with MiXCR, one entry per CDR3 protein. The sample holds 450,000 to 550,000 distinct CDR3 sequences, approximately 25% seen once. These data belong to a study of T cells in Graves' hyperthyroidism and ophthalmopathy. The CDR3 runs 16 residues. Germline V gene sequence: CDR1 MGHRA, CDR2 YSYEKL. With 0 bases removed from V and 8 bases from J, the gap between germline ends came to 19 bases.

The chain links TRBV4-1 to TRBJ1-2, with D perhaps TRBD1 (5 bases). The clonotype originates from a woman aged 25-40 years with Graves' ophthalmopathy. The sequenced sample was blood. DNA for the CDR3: TGCGCCAGCAGCCAAGATGAAAACGGGGCGGTTGGAGGCTACACCTTC. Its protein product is CASSQDENGAVGGYTF.